This TCR beta chain was sequenced for a study of T cell changes during pregnancy in multiple sclerosis. The germline V and J ends were trimmed by 3 bases and 2 bases, with 16 bases remaining between them. CDR1 is MNHEY, CDR2 SVGAGI, per germline. The CDR3 is 16 residues long. The table came from immunoSEQ multiplex PCR; TCRdb's copy has only in-frame clones and leaves some out. The data hold roughly 48,000 clones, with approximately 92% observed a single time. This chain uses TRBV6-5 with TRBJ2-5, with D perhaps matching TRBD1 (6 bases). The sequence came from a female donor with multiple sclerosis, enrolled in a pregnancy study. Sequencing was performed on CD4+ T cells from peripheral blood mononuclear cells, taken in the third trimester of pregnancy. The CDR3 reads CASSYDRTLSQETQYF. The CDR3, as DNA: TGTGCCAGCAGTTATGACAGGACGCTTTCTCAAGAGACCCAGTACTTC.